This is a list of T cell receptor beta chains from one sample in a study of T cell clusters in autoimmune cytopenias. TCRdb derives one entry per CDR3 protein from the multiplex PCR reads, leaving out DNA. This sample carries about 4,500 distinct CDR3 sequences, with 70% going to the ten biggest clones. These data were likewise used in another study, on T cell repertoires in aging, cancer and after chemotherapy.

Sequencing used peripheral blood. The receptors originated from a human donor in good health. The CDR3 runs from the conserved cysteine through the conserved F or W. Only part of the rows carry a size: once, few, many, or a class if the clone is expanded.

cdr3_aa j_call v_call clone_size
CSARSAGKKAFF TRBJ1-1 TRBV20-1 .
CASNLAANYEQYF TRBJ2-7 TRBV7-3 .
CASSTSTGAKNQPQHF TRBJ1-5 TRBV19 .
CASSGPQETQYF TRBJ2-5 TRBV5-1 .
CASRNRGGTGELFF TRBJ2-2 TRBV19 .
CAWSVQSNQPQHF TRBJ1-5 TRBV30 .
CATSSARAVNNQPQHF TRBJ1-5 TRBV15 .
CATSIFGGMSSYNEQFF TRBJ2-1 TRBV19 .
CASMAGGRTEAFF TRBJ1-1 TRBV19 .
CASSLPGQLTEQYF TRBJ2-7 TRBV5-4 .
CASSPSLGVGEQYF TRBJ2-7 TRBV19 medium-sized
CASSGTATSTDTQYF TRBJ2-3 TRBV19 .
CASSPQGRGAAYEQYF TRBJ2-7 TRBV27 .
CATSAMDRSYEQYF TRBJ2-7 TRBV15 .
CASSSRTGGIGGYTF TRBJ1-2 TRBV4-3 .
CASSSSGGGADQAFF TRBJ1-1 TRBV5-4 .
CASSLGARTGELFF TRBJ2-2 TRBV27 medium-sized
CASTGGRETQYF TRBJ2-5 TRBV6-2/TRBV6-3 .